This TCR beta chain was found in a study of blood T cell repertoires in COVID-19. Overall study: Sample material is recorded as cDNA or gDNA derived from T cells, B-cell-depleted T cells, or PBMCs.

CDR3 size: 11 residues. Germline-derived CDR1 and CDR2 are SGHTA and FQGNSA. The germline V and J ends were trimmed by 5 bases and 10 bases, with 9 bases remaining between them. The data were produced by immunoSEQ multiplex PCR, yet TCRdb's version contains in-frame clones alone and is incomplete. Seen here are 60,000 to 85,000 clones, roughly nine tenths observed once, and the top ten hold 3.5% to 5%. This TCR came from a man over 45 with active COVID-19. The chain has TRBV7-2 and TRBJ2-1; no definite D call. The sample taken for sequencing was peripheral blood. CDR3 amino acids: CASSRYGEQFF. DNA for the CDR3: TGTGCCAGCAGCAGGTACGGGGAGCAGTTCTTC.